A single sample gave rise to the 27 T cell receptor beta chains below, sequenced in a study of blood T cells in healthy people across ages (dated by TCRdb to the mid-2010s). Library construction relied on 5' RACE. For sequencing, an Illumina HiSeq 2500 was employed. A second PCR of roughly 6 to 11 cycles was performed with a sample-barcoded 5' primer and a J-beta primer mix. TCRdb's own reprocessing of the public reads used fastp at Q25 and MiXCR and kept productive beta chains. Each CDR3 protein gets just one entry, which takes the most common genes and DNA from the rows behind it. In all, the sample holds approximately 1.5 million distinct CDR3 sequences, and 40% to 45% of those were seen once. Approximately 4.1% of the sample comes from the top ten. The sample consisted of blood. These receptors were taken from a woman younger than 35 in good health.

This clonotype turned up a few times. J is TRBJ2-7 and V is TRBV2; D is ambiguous. V was pared by 3 bases and J by 1 base, with 7 bases between. Per germline, CDR1 SNHLY and CDR2 FYNNEI. The CDR3 sequence is 13 residues long. For the CDR3, the DNA is TGTGCCAGCAGTGAGTCACAATCCTACGAGCAGTACTTC. Amino acids: CASSESQSYEQYF.

The rearrangement uses TRBV5-1 and TRBJ2-1, with a weak D call TRBD1 (5 bases). Trimming cost V 0 bases and J 3 bases, with 13 bases left between them. The CDR3 runs 16 residues. Germline CDR1 SGHRS, CDR2 YFSETQ. The CDR3 region is CASSLAQGISYNEQFF. The CDR3, as DNA: TGCGCCAGCAGCTTGGCTCAGGGTATAAGCTACAATGAGCAGTTCTTC.

The chain links TRBV12-3 or TRBV12-4 to TRBJ2-7, with D possibly being TRBD2 (5 bases). V dropped 0 bases and J dropped 6 bases, with 12 bases sitting between them. There are 14 residues in the CDR3. The DNA for the CDR3 is TGTGCCAGCAGTTTAGCGGGAGTCTCTACCGAGCAGTACTTC. The encoded protein is CASSLAGVSTEQYF.

Points on this clonotype: Germline is not matched at one junction end, which may reflect a read error. This rearrangement joins TRBV30 to TRBJ1-1, with unresolved D. In germline, CDR1 is GTSNPN, CDR2 SVGIG (reference sequence). The CDR3 is 13 residues long. The CDR3 sequence is CAWSHDTNTEAFF. The CDR3 region has the DNA TGTGCCTGGAGTCACGACACAAACACTGAAGCCTTCTTT.

The chain couples TRBV27 to TRBJ1-5; D perhaps matches TRBD1 (5 bases). CDR1 and CDR2 from the germline V gene are MNHEY and SMNVEV (reference sequence). CDR3 length equals 15 residues. The V end lost 5 bases, the J end lost 4 bases, and 15 bases lay between the germline ends. This CDR3 is CASSRGRFMNQPQHF. The CDR3 DNA is TGTGCCAGCAGTCGGGGCCGCTTTATGAATCAGCCCCAGCATTTT.

This clonotype was recorded many times. The CDR3 reads CASSLFNEQYF. The CDR3 bases are TGTGCCAGCAGCTTATTCAATGAGCAGTACTTC. The rearrangement joins TRBV12-3 or TRBV12-4 to TRBJ2-5; D gene unclear. Trimming removed 6 bases at V and 11 bases at J, with 13 bases between. This CDR3 has 11 amino acids.

In DNA, the CDR3 is TGCAGTGGCACTAGCGGGAGTTGGGGCAATGAGCAGTTCTTC. It encodes CSGTSGSWGNEQFF. V is TRBV20-1 and J is TRBJ2-1; 11 bases align to TRBD2. Germline CDR1 DFQATT, CDR2 SNEGSKA (reference sequence). V shed 7 bases, J shed 6 bases, and the junction held 8 bases outside the gene matches. The CDR3 totals 14 residues.

The V and J genes are TRBV15 and TRBJ2-1; 9 positions agree with TRBD2. The CDR3 runs 16 residues. Germline lookup yields CDR1 LNHNV and CDR2 YYDKDF (reference sequence). With V trimmed by 1 base and J by 7 bases, 8 bases remained unmatched. The DNA for the CDR3 is TGTGCCACCAGCAGAGTTTTAGCGGGGGCGCTGAATGAGCAGTTCTTC. Translated: CATSRVLAGALNEQFF. Drawing the rest from reference TRBV15 and TRBJ2-1, the complete variable domain is DAMVIQNPRYQVTQFGKPVTLSCSQTLNHNVMYWYQQKSSQAPKLLFHYYDKDFNNEADTPDNFQSRRPNTSFCFLDIRSPGLGDTAMYLCATSRVLAGALNEQFFGPGTRLTVL.

V usage is TRBV12-3 or TRBV12-4 and J usage is TRBJ2-2, with D unclear. The CDR3 loop spans 13 amino acids. Trimming left V 1 base short and J 10 bases short, with 10 bases between. CDR3 sequence reads: CASSLGPSAELFF. Written as DNA, the CDR3 is TGTGCCAGCAGTTTAGGACCGAGCGCGGAGCTGTTTTTT.

The gene calls are TRBV29-1 and TRBJ2-7; no definite D call. The V end lost 0 bases, the J end lost 1 base, and 7 bases lay between the germline ends. Germline lookup yields CDR1 SQVTM and CDR2 ANQGSEA. CDR3 length: 13 amino acids. The CDR3 DNA follows: TGCAGCGTTGAAGATAAACGGTCCTACGAGCAGTACTTC. It specifies CSVEDKRSYEQYF.

V gene TRBV5-5 combines with J gene TRBJ2-3; perhaps D is TRBD1 or TRBD2 (5 bases each). Trimming took 1 base from V and 5 from J, leaving 17 bases between them. The CDR3 length is 16 residues. Per germline, CDR1 SGHKS and CDR2 YYEKEE (reference sequence). CDR3 residues: CASSLLRDRALDTQYF. CDR3 nucleotide sequence: TGTGCCAGCAGCTTGCTCCGGGACCGCGCCTTAGATACGCAGTATTTT.

As DNA, the CDR3 is TGTGCCAGCAGCCAAGATTTGACCCCAGATACGCAGTATTTT. Protein: CASSQDLTPDTQYF. The chain uses TRBV3-1 and TRBJ2-3; D gene uncertain. This CDR3 has 14 amino acids. The germline CDR1 and CDR2 sequences are LGHDT and YNNKEL (reference sequence). Trimming stripped 0 bases from V and 4 bases from J, with 8 bases between.

This clonotype was detected only a few times. Here the CDR3 DNA reads TGTGCCAGCAGTTCCGCCGGCAGATTTAGCACAGATACGCAGTATTTT. Translating gives CASSSAGRFSTDTQYF. The chain carries TRBV27 and TRBJ2-3, with D uncertain. CDR1 MNHEY and CDR2 SMNVEV come from the germline V gene (reference sequence). The CDR3 extends over 16 amino acids. Trimming stripped 4 bases from V and 0 bases from J, with 14 bases between.

The table lists this clonotype with a few counts. V usage is TRBV20-1 and J usage is TRBJ2-4, with 8 bases matching TRBD1. Trimming cost V 6 bases and J 8 bases; bases outside gene matches: 3. This CDR3 has 11 residues. Germline CDR1 DFQATT, CDR2 SNEGSKA (reference sequence). In DNA form, the CDR3 reads TGCAGTGCGACAGGGGTGGACATTCAGTACTTC. As protein: CSATGVDIQYF.

A note on this clonotype: The junction departs from germline at one end; a sequencing error may be responsible. The rearrangement joins TRBV4-1 to TRBJ2-2; the match to TRBD2 covers 8 bases. Germline V gives CDR1 MGHRA, CDR2 YSYEKL. This CDR3 region has 17 residues. The CDR3 spells CASTQSGGEINTGELFF. For the CDR3, the DNA is TGCGCCAGCACCCAAAGCGGGGGAGAAATCAACACCGGGGAGCTGTTTTTT.

V is TRBV6-2 or TRBV6-3 and J is TRBJ2-3; D uncertain. V lost 0 bases, J lost 2 bases, and 18 bases lay in between. The CDR3 covers 18 residues. Germline V gene sequence: CDR1 MNHEY, CDR2 SVGEGT. CDR3 sequence: CASSYSSDSPYATDTQYF. CDR3 DNA: TGTGCCAGCAGTTACTCGAGTGACTCCCCCTATGCCACAGATACGCAGTATTTT.

This chain connects TRBV7-3 to TRBJ2-1; D call uncertain. CDR3 size: 15 residues. The germline gives CDR1 SGHTA, CDR2 FQGTGA. The V and J ends lost 6 bases and 0 bases respectively, with 12 bases between them. The CDR3 is CASSQVSDSYNEQFF. The CDR3 bases are TGTGCCAGCAGTCAAGTAAGCGACTCCTACAATGAGCAGTTCTTC. Drawing the rest from reference TRBV7-3 and TRBJ2-1, the complete variable domain is GAGVSQTPSNKVTEKGKYVELRCDPISGHTALYWYRQSLGQGPEFLIYFQGTGAADDSGLPNDRFFAVRPEGSVSTLKIQRTERGDSAVYLCASSQVSDSYNEQFFGPGTRLTVL.

This clonotype was counted a few times. The V gene is TRBV5-1, the J gene TRBJ2-3, with 8 bases matching TRBD2. Unmatched junction bases numbered 6, after V lost 5 bases and J lost 1 base. This CDR3 region has 15 residues. Germline V gene lookup returns CDR1 SGHRS and CDR2 YFSETQ. CDR3 nucleotides: TGCGCCAGCAGTAGTAGCGGGGCTCGCACAGATACGCAGTATTTT. Its translation: CASSSSGARTDTQYF. The full variable domain, in which reference TRBV5-1 and TRBJ2-3 provide the parts outside the CDR3, is KAGVTQTPRYLIKTRGQQVTLSCSPISGHRSVSWYQQTPGQGLQFLFEYFSETQRNKGNFPGRFSGRQFSNSRSEMNVSTLELGDSALYLCASSSSGARTDTQYFGPGTRLTVL.

The rearrangement links TRBV28 to TRBJ2-1, with D perhaps TRBD1 or TRBD2 (5 bases each). From germline, CDR1 is MDHEN and CDR2 SYDVKM. The CDR3 is 14 amino acids. Trimming shortened V by 2 bases and J by 8 bases, and 13 bases separated the two germline ends. The CDR3 loop reads CASSLPGTPDEQFF. The CDR3 DNA reads TGTGCCAGCAGTTTACCCGGGACCCCCGATGAGCAGTTCTTC. The whole variable domain, remainder taken from reference TRBV28 and TRBJ2-1, is DVKVTQSSRYLVKRTGEKVFLECVQDMDHENMFWYRQDPGLGLRLIYFSYDVKMKEKGDIPEGYSVSREKKERFSLILESASTNQTSMYLCASSLPGTPDEQFFGPGTRLTVL.

This chain joins TRBV7-2 and TRBJ2-3; 7 positions match TRBD2. Germline loops: CDR1 SGHTA, CDR2 FQGNSA. CDR3 length equals 15 residues. The V segment lost 1 base and the J segment 2 bases; nucleotides outside the gene matches: 3. The chain's CDR3 is CASSLEAGTTDTQYF. CDR3 bases: TGTGCCAGCAGCTTAGAAGCGGGGACCACAGATACGCAGTATTTT.

The CDR3 bases are TGTGCCAGCAGCGTAGCGGGGCGACAGGCAGATACGCAGTATTTT. This translates into CASSVAGRQADTQYF. The rearrangement uses TRBV9 and TRBJ2-3; perhaps TRBD1 as D (6 bases). From germline, CDR1 is SGDLS and CDR2 YYNGEE. Trimming cost V 0 bases and J 4 bases, with 12 bases left between them. CDR3 size: 15 residues.

Only a few counts were recorded for this clonotype. The chain combines TRBV7-9 with TRBJ2-1; TRBD2 might be the D (6 bases). The CDR3 length is 15 residues. Looked up from germline, CDR1 is SEHNR and CDR2 is FQNEAQ (reference sequence). V shed 1 base and J shed 7 bases, with 14 bases lying between them. The CDR3: CASSLDGSRGNEQFF. In nucleotides, the CDR3 is TGTGCCAGCAGCTTAGACGGGAGTAGGGGTAATGAGCAGTTCTTC.

The chain uses TRBV20-1 and TRBJ1-2; TRBD1 aligns across 12 bases. Germline V lookup: CDR1 DFQATT, CDR2 SNEGSKA (reference sequence). J gave up 5 bases and V 6 bases, and 4 bases lay outside the gene matches. The CDR3 has 13 amino acids. The CDR3 loop is CSAWDRGPYGYTF. The CDR3 nucleotides read TGCAGTGCCTGGGACAGGGGGCCATATGGCTACACCTTC.

V gene TRBV3-1 combines with J gene TRBJ2-7; 11 bases are shared with TRBD2. The CDR3 sequence is 16 residues long. Germline trimming cut 4 bases from V and 7 bases from J; bases unmatched to any gene: 12. CDR1 LGHDT and CDR2 YNNKEL come from the germline V gene (reference sequence). Here the CDR3 reads CASSLSGGAGYNEQYF. The CDR3 nucleotides are TGTGCCAGCAGCCTTAGCGGGGGGGCTGGGTACAATGAGCAGTACTTC.

This clonotype was detected only a few times. The chain links TRBV7-6 to TRBJ2-1, with 10 nucleotides matching TRBD2. The CDR3 sequence is 17 residues long. Per the germline V gene, CDR1 is SGHVS and CDR2 is FNYEAQ. The ends lost 4 bases at V and 2 bases at J; junction bases unmatched: 8. CDR3 bases: TGTGCCAGCAGCTCCTTAGCGGGGGGAGGTACCTACAATGAGCAGTTCTTC. Translating it yields CASSSLAGGGTYNEQFF.

This clonotype showed up just a few times. The chain uses TRBV10-3 and TRBJ1-5; the D gene is possibly TRBD1 (5 bases). Trimming removed 3 bases at V and 3 bases at J, with 12 bases between. CDR1 ENHRY and CDR2 SYGVKD come from the germline V gene. This CDR3 has 15 amino acids. CDR3: CAISDGRGDNQPQHF. The CDR3 DNA reads as TGTGCCATCAGTGATGGTAGGGGAGACAATCAGCCCCAGCATTTT.

This clonotype has just one count. The rearrangement uses TRBV4-2 and TRBJ1-6; weak D call: TRBD1 (6 bases). In germline, CDR1 is LGHNA, CDR2 YNFKEQ. The CDR3 is 17 amino acids. The ends were cut back, 0 bases at V and 7 bases at J, with 16 bases in the middle. The CDR3 DNA reads TGTGCCAGCAGCCAAGATGTTTATAGGACAGAGAATTCACCCCTCCACTTT. Amino acid sequence: CASSQDVYRTENSPLHF.